These 15 T cell receptor beta chains came from one sample sequenced in a study of blood T cell repertoires in COVID-19. Assay: immunoSEQ multiplex PCR; the TCRdb copy retains only in-frame clones and omits some. The sample carries 54,000 or so clones, approximately 89% recorded once. Input material: peripheral blood. The source of these receptors is a human donor in a cohort sampled during active COVID-19.

V gene TRBV19 combines with J gene TRBJ1-4; a weak D match, TRBD1 (6 bases). Germline V gene data show CDR1 as LNHDA and CDR2 as SQIVND (reference sequence). Trimming left V 6 bases short and J 5 bases short, with 13 bases between. This CDR3 is 14 amino acids long. The CDR3 nucleotides are TGTGCCAGTAGCCCTGACAGGTGGAATGAAAAACTGTTTTTT. Encoded protein: CASSPDRWNEKLFF.

The chain recombines TRBV20-1 with TRBJ2-5; no reliable D call. This CDR3 has 12 residues. Germline lookup yields CDR1 DFQATT and CDR2 SNEGSKA (reference sequence). Trimming removed 3 bases from V and 5 bases from J, with 10 bases in between. The CDR3 here is CSASYREETQYF. The CDR3 nucleotides are TGCAGTGCTAGTTACCGCGAGGAGACCCAGTACTTC.

The gene calls are TRBV6-2 or TRBV6-3 and TRBJ2-1; 13 bases agree with TRBD2. The V and J ends lost 6 bases and 0 bases, in that order; junction bases with no gene match: 5. From germline, CDR1 is MNHEY and CDR2 SVGEGT. The length of the CDR3 is 17 residues. CDR3 region: CASSPGLAGASYNEQFF. CDR3 in DNA: TGTGCCAGCAGCCCAGGACTAGCGGGGGCCTCCTACAATGAGCAGTTCTTC.

J is TRBJ2-1 and V is TRBV19; no definite D call. The CDR3 sequence is 12 residues long. Germline V gives CDR1 LNHDA, CDR2 SQIVND (reference sequence). V lost 4 bases and J lost 12, with 13 bases in between. The CDR3 protein is CASSRADLGQFF. CDR3 nucleotide sequence: TGTGCCAGTAGTAGGGCAGATCTCGGGCAGTTCTTC.

The gene calls are TRBV5-4 and TRBJ2-1; weak D call: TRBD2 (5 bases). With 4 bases removed from V and 3 bases from J, the gap between germline ends came to 14 bases. The CDR3 extends over 15 amino acids. The germline CDR1 and CDR2 sequences are SGHNT and YYREEE (reference sequence). The CDR3 region has the DNA TGTGCCAGCAGCCCCGAAGGACTGGACTACAATGAGCAGTTCTTC. Its translation: CASSPEGLDYNEQFF.

CDR3 sequence reads: CASSPARGRNTGELFF. CDR3 DNA: TGTGCCAGCTCACCAGCAAGGGGGAGGAACACCGGGGAGCTGTTTTTT. The rearrangement links TRBV18 to TRBJ2-2, with a tentative D call TRBD1 (6 bases). Germline V CDR1 and CDR2: KGHSH, LQKENI. V dropped 2 bases and J dropped 1 base, with 11 bases sitting between them. The CDR3 runs 16 residues.

J is TRBJ2-1 and V is TRBV7-2; D is possibly TRBD2 (5 bases). The CDR3 sequence is 16 residues long. Germline V gene sequence: CDR1 SGHTA, CDR2 FQGNSA. With 4 bases removed from V and 0 bases from J, the gap between germline ends came to 13 bases. CDR3 DNA sequence: TGTGCCAGCAGCTACCCACCTAGCAGCTCCTACAATGAGCAGTTCTTC. Its protein product is CASSYPPSSSYNEQFF.

Only a few counts were recorded for this clone. The gene calls are TRBV6-2 or TRBV6-3 and TRBJ1-2; TRBD1 agrees at 9 bases. The CDR3 is 15 residues long. Germline-derived CDR1 and CDR2 are MNHEY and SVGEGT. V gave up 0 bases and J gave up 8 bases; unmatched junction bases: 7. The CDR3 here is CASSYSGQGVSGYTF. In DNA, the CDR3 is TGTGCCAGCAGTTACTCGGGACAGGGCGTCTCGGGCTACACCTTC.

The chain carries TRBV27 and TRBJ2-3; the D gene is possibly TRBD2 (6 bases). With 5 bases removed from V and 3 bases from J, the gap between germline ends came to 15 bases. The CDR3 covers 15 residues. Germline values: CDR1 MNHEY, CDR2 SMNVEV (reference sequence). As DNA, the CDR3 is TGTGCCAGCAGTCCCTTTGGGGGGAGGACAGATACGCAGTATTTT. Amino acid sequence: CASSPFGGRTDTQYF.

The CDR3 loop is CASSPSTGPVVAFF. The CDR3 nucleotides read TGTGCCAGCTCACCTTCGACAGGGCCTGTGGTGGCTTTCTTT. The rearrangement joins TRBV18 to TRBJ1-1, with 7 bases lining up with TRBD1. The germline V gene has CDR1 KGHSH and CDR2 LQKENI. This CDR3 region has 14 residues. V lost 3 bases, J lost 11 bases, and 12 bases stayed unmatched.

This rearrangement joins TRBV19 to TRBJ1-5; tentatively, D is TRBD1 (6 bases). CDR1 and CDR2 from the germline V gene are LNHDA and SQIVND (reference sequence). The CDR3 is 15 amino acids. Trimming stripped 6 bases from V and 0 bases from J, with 12 bases between. The CDR3 DNA sequence: TGTGCCAGTAGAACCGGGACACATAGCAATCAGCCCCAGCATTTT. This gives the protein CASRTGTHSNQPQHF.

This rearrangement joins TRBV10-1 to TRBJ2-3; D is possibly TRBD1 (6 bases). The length of the CDR3 is 15 residues. From germline, CDR1 is WNHNN and CDR2 SYGVQD (reference sequence). With 8 bases removed from V and 3 bases from J, the gap between germline ends came to 18 bases. CDR3: CASSRGGVHTDTQYF. CDR3 sequence (DNA): TGCGCCAGCTCAAGAGGGGGAGTTCATACAGATACGCAGTATTTT.

The chain links TRBV6-5 to TRBJ1-3; TRBD1 agrees at 10 bases. Trimming cost V 6 bases and J 1 base; bases outside gene matches: 3. In germline, CDR1 is MNHEY, CDR2 SVGAGI. The CDR3 is made up of 15 amino acids. CDR3 DNA sequence: TGTGCCAGCAGCCGACAGGGGGCATCTGGAAACACCATATATTTT. The encoded protein is CASSRQGASGNTIYF.

The chain employs TRBV30 and TRBJ1-2; a possible D gene is TRBD1 (6 bases). CDR1 GTSNPN and CDR2 SVGIG come from the germline V gene (reference sequence). This CDR3 contains 11 residues. V shed 2 bases and J shed 7 bases, with 8 bases lying between them. The CDR3 DNA sequence: TGTGCCTGGAGTCCAGGGGCTGGCTACACCTTC. The encoded protein is CAWSPGAGYTF.

This chain links TRBV29-1 with TRBJ2-4; D gene unclear. The V gene lost 4 bases and the J gene lost 1 base, with 17 bases spanning the gap. Germline-derived CDR1 and CDR2 are SQVTM and ANQGSEA. The CDR3 spans 16 residues. CDR3 sequence reads: CSVGHSDGRAKNIQYF. The DNA of the CDR3 is TGCAGCGTTGGACACAGTGACGGTCGCGCCAAAAACATTCAGTACTTC.